Described below is a single TCR beta chain sequence and its context. What it binds is unknown. This entry is derived from a study of cytomegalovirus exposure and HLA in healthy donors. About the study: The study placed around 80% of its 398 genotyped donors in the Caucasian-associated ancestry cluster.

With 60 Vbeta and 13 Jbeta primers, the PCR was carried out. Clones were read by immunoSEQ multiplex PCR, and TCRdb kept only the in-frame ones, dropping some. The top ten clones hold roughly 1.6% of a sample with approximately 140,000 clones, 77% of them seen once. Points from the study as a whole: The study labeled approximately 150 TCR beta chains cytomegalovirus-associated. As confirmed in vitro, three CMV-associated chains were specific for CMV antigens. A later analysis showed HLA-associated TCR beta chains outstripping equally common others in clonal expansion.

Sequences were obtained from PBMCs. This clonotype originated in a female donor in good health and CMV-seronegative.

The CDR3 sequence: CASSPPLFSVYNSPLHF. The CDR3 nucleotides read TGTGCCAGCAGCCCACCCCTTTTCTCAGTGTATAATTCACCCCTCCACTTT. This chain connects TRBV28 to TRBJ1-6; D unresolved. V was clipped by 6 bases and J by 4 bases, with 19 bases between them. Germline V lookup: CDR1 MDHEN, CDR2 SYDVKM. This CDR3 contains 17 residues.